The present T cell receptor (beta chain) was sequenced within a study of blood T cell repertoires in COVID-19. About the research overall: Both acute and convalescent COVID-19 samples were obtained from the United States, Italy and Spain.

Sequencing used immunoSEQ multiplex PCR; TCRdb keeps in-frame clones, though not all of them. Among approximately 300,000 clones listed, approximately 83% were seen once. Germline CDR1 reads SGHTA; CDR2 reads FQGNSA. J was trimmed by 0 bases and V by 4 bases; bases with no gene match: 7. This CDR3 comprises 16 residues. This TCR was recovered from a woman under 40 who had recovered from COVID-19. This sequence joins TRBV7-2 and TRBJ2-7; 9 bases are a match to TRBD2. Sequenced input: PBMCs or T cells enriched from blood (not recorded which). CDR3 sequence reads: CASSSTSGFPSYEQYF. The CDR3 DNA is TGTGCCAGCAGCTCCACTAGCGGGTTTCCCTCCTACGAGCAGTACTTC.